Following are 25 T cell receptor beta chains from one sample sequenced in a study of PD-1 blockade in classical Hodgkin lymphoma (dated by TCRdb to 2019 to 2021). Libraries were made using the immunoSEQ multiplex PCR assay. TCRdb stores this immuneACCESS table with in-frame sequences only. Part of the clones is absent; in the studies checked, under half of the shortfall reflects unresolved V genes, and no reason is known for the rest. This sample has approximately 20,000 clones in its table, and around 78% of those were observed once. Roughly 2.7% of the sample is in the top ten clones. The sample's time point, from its label and the paper: cycle 4 day 1 (C4D1), after 6 weeks of nivolumab. Every trial patient had relapsed after autologous stem cell transplantation, and cohorts A, B and C differed in prior brentuximab vedotin exposure. A Miltenyi CD4+ T cell isolation kit was used for magnetic negative selection to purify CD4+ T cells from thawed PBMCs.

The starting material was CD4+ T cells from blood, obtained before the fourth cycle of nivolumab. These receptors all stem from a human donor with classical Hodgkin lymphoma.

The CDR3 DNA follows: TGTGCCAGCAGACCACAGGGGGGCGATGAAAAACTGTTTTTT. As protein: CASRPQGGDEKLFF. The chain employs TRBV28 and TRBJ1-4; 8 bases are a match to TRBD1. Germline values: CDR1 MDHEN, CDR2 SYDVKM. With V trimmed by 6 bases and J by 6 bases, 6 bases remained unmatched. This CDR3 is 14 amino acids long.

The chain links TRBV19 to TRBJ1-1; 12 bases line up with TRBD1. CDR1 is LNHDA and CDR2 is SQIVND in the germline V gene (reference sequence). This CDR3 is built from 15 residues. V lost 4 bases, J lost 7 bases, and 7 bases stayed unmatched. The CDR3 DNA reads TGTGCCAGTAGTACACCCGGGACAGGGGGCGATGAAGCTTTCTTT. Its translation is CASSTPGTGGDEAFF.

The chain has TRBV10-3 and TRBJ2-2; 8 bases map to TRBD1. Trimming at V came to 10 bases and at J to 1 base, leaving 2 bases not matched to a gene. The CDR3 totals 13 residues. Germline loops: CDR1 ENHRY, CDR2 SYGVKD. CDR3 loop: CATGQGNTGELFF. CDR3 sequence (DNA): TGTGCCACTGGACAGGGGAACACCGGGGAGCTGTTTTTT.

The J gene is TRBJ2-1, the V gene TRBV11-2, with TRBD2 as a possible D gene (6 bases). Germline values: CDR1 SGHAT, CDR2 FQNNGV. The CDR3 runs 15 residues. V lost 4 bases and J 3 bases, leaving 13 bases between the germline ends. The CDR3 region is CASSSWGGVYNEQFF. CDR3 nucleotide sequence: TGTGCCAGCAGCTCCTGGGGCGGGGTCTACAATGAGCAGTTCTTC. The entire variable domain, with the rest obtained from reference TRBV11-2 and TRBJ2-1, is as follows: EAGVAQSPRYKIIEKRQSVAFWCNPISGHATLYWYQQILGQGPKLLIQFQNNGVVDDSQLPKDRFSAERLKGVDSTLKIQPAKLEDSAVYLCASSSWGGVYNEQFFGPGTRLTVL.

This chain joins TRBV6-5 and TRBJ1-2; 7 positions agree with TRBD1. CDR3 length: 13 residues. Per the germline V gene, CDR1 is MNHEY and CDR2 is SVGAGI. V shed 6 bases and J 3 bases; nucleotides not matched to a gene: 4. In nucleotides, the CDR3 is TGTGCCAGCAGCCGGGACAGCTACTATGGCTACACCTTC. Residues: CASSRDSYYGYTF.

The J gene is TRBJ2-2, the V gene TRBV6-1, with D possibly being TRBD1 or TRBD2 (7 bases each). From germline, CDR1 is MNHNS and CDR2 SASEGT. The CDR3 is made up of 14 amino acids. With 6 bases removed from V and 5 bases from J, the gap between germline ends came to 13 bases. In nucleotides, the CDR3 is TGTGCCAGCAGCCGACAGGGACTAACCGGGGAGCTGTTTTTT. It encodes CASSRQGLTGELFF.

A remark on this clone: Germline and junction disagree at one end, which may indicate a read error. This rearrangement joins TRBV5-1 to TRBJ2-1; D possibly matches TRBD1 or TRBD2 (5 bases each). Germline V gene lookup returns CDR1 SGHRS and CDR2 YFSETQ. The CDR3 is 16 residues long. CDR3 bases: TGCGCCAGCAGCAAGAGCGGCGACAGACCCTATAATGAGCAGTTCTTC. This sequence encodes CASSKSGDRPYNEQFF.

V gene TRBV4-1 combines with J gene TRBJ2-7, with 7 bases lining up with TRBD1. Germline CDR1 and CDR2: MGHRA and YSYEKL. V lost 5 bases and J lost 7; bases outside the gene matches: 11. CDR3 length equals 14 residues. Here the CDR3 reads CASSIRQGLWEQYF. Here the CDR3 DNA reads TGCGCCAGCAGCATTCGACAGGGTCTGTGGGAGCAGTACTTC.

This rearrangement joins TRBV7-3 to TRBJ1-2, with D possibly matching TRBD1 (6 bases). CDR3 length: 13 residues. V was pared by 2 bases and J by 5 bases, with 9 bases between. Germline values: CDR1 SGHTA, CDR2 FQGTGA. CDR3 nucleotides: TGTGCCAGCAGCTTAGGGGGGCCGTATGGCTACACCTTC. This gives the protein CASSLGGPYGYTF.

The V and J genes are TRBV19 and TRBJ1-5; D is possibly TRBD1 (5 bases). V lost 5 bases, J lost 1 base, and 18 bases lay in between. The CDR3 has 17 amino acids. In germline, CDR1 is LNHDA, CDR2 SQIVND (reference sequence). CDR3 amino acids: CASSPNPTATSNQPQHF. The CDR3 coding sequence is TGTGCCAGTAGTCCAAACCCGACAGCGACAAGCAATCAGCCCCAGCATTTT. The entire variable domain, with the rest obtained from reference TRBV19 and TRBJ1-5, is as follows: DGGITQSPKYLFRKEGQNVTLSCEQNLNHDAMYWYRQDPGQGLRLIYYSQIVNDFQKGDIAEGYSVSREKKESFPLTVTSAQKNPTAFYLCASSPNPTATSNQPQHFGDGTRLSIL.

This clone was observed a handful of times. The chain employs TRBV7-9 and TRBJ2-2, with D perhaps TRBD1 or TRBD2 (5 bases each). The V end lost 1 base, the J end lost 4 bases, and 10 bases lay between the germline ends. The CDR3 consists of 15 residues. CDR1 and CDR2 (germline): SEHNR, FQNEAQ (reference sequence). DNA for the CDR3: TGTGCCAGCAGCTTAGATATGGGGACCACCGGGGAGCTGTTTTTT. This gives the protein CASSLDMGTTGELFF.

This chain joins TRBV6-5 and TRBJ2-1, with D perhaps matching TRBD2 (6 bases). V was clipped by 6 bases and J by 9 bases, with 12 bases between them. This CDR3 has 12 residues. In germline, CDR1 is MNHEY, CDR2 SVGAGI. CDR3 nucleotide sequence: TGTGCCAGCAGACAACCCGGGAGTGAGCAGTTCTTC. Translation gives CASRQPGSEQFF.

The V and J genes are TRBV6-5 and TRBJ1-3; the match to TRBD1 covers 7 bases. Germline CDR1 reads MNHEY; CDR2 reads SVGAGI. The trim removed 2 bases at V and 7 bases at J, leaving 8 bases unmatched. There are 15 residues in the CDR3. CDR3: CASSYTTGTVNTIYF. DNA for the CDR3: TGTGCCAGCAGTTACACCACCGGGACAGTTAACACCATATATTTT.

The chain links TRBV5-1 to TRBJ1-4, with 7 positions matching TRBD1. The CDR3 runs 15 residues. Germline V gene lookup returns CDR1 SGHRS and CDR2 YFSETQ. After removal of 4 bases from V and 8 bases from J, the junction contained 11 bases not matched to a gene. CDR3 loop: CASSRTTGVKEKLFF. As DNA, the CDR3 is TGCGCCAGCAGCCGGACAACAGGGGTGAAGGAAAAACTGTTTTTT. The full variable domain, rest sourced from reference TRBV5-1 and TRBJ1-4, is KAGVTQTPRYLIKTRGQQVTLSCSPISGHRSVSWYQQTPGQGLQFLFEYFSETQRNKGNFPGRFSGRQFSNSRSEMNVSTLELGDSALYLCASSRTTGVKEKLFFGSGTQLSVL.

This chain links TRBV5-4 with TRBJ2-1; D perhaps matches TRBD1 (6 bases). With 2 bases removed from V and 12 bases from J, the gap between germline ends came to 18 bases. The CDR3 extends over 14 amino acids. The germline V gene has CDR1 SGHNT and CDR2 YYREEE (reference sequence). For the CDR3, the DNA is TGTGCCAGCAGCTTAGGACAGCTGGGCGCCGTGCAGTTCTTC. Its translation is CASSLGQLGAVQFF.

The chain couples TRBV28 to TRBJ1-2; TRBD1 matches 9 bases. This CDR3 is 13 amino acids long. The ends lost 6 bases at V and 6 bases at J; junction bases unmatched: 5. Germline lookup yields CDR1 MDHEN and CDR2 SYDVKM. CDR3 amino acids: CASRQGADHGYTF. The CDR3 nucleotides read TGTGCCAGCAGACAGGGGGCCGACCATGGCTACACCTTC.

The chain links TRBV7-8 to TRBJ1-2; D is uncertain. This CDR3 comprises 14 residues. V lost 3 bases and J lost 3, with 11 bases in between. The germline gives CDR1 SGHVS, CDR2 FQNEAQ. CDR3: CASSFGGSDYGYTF. The CDR3 region has the DNA TGTGCCAGCAGCTTTGGTGGATCAGACTATGGCTACACCTTC.

V and J are TRBV9 and TRBJ1-1; 7 bases fit TRBD1. This CDR3 has 14 amino acids. Germline CDR1 and CDR2: SGDLS and YYNGEE. Trimming took 0 bases from V and 4 from J; bases not matched to a gene: 3. DNA for the CDR3: TGTGCCAGCAGCGTAGTGGCAGGGGGCACTGAAGCTTTCTTT. Protein: CASSVVAGGTEAFF. Together with reference TRBV9 and TRBJ1-1, the CDR3 gives the full variable domain: DSGVTQTPKHLITATGQRVTLRCSPRSGDLSVYWYQQSLDQGLQFLIQYYNGEERAKGNILERFSAQQFPDLHSELNLSSLELGDSALYFCASSVVAGGTEAFFGQGTRLTVV.

The chain recombines TRBV4-2 with TRBJ2-3; 8 bases map to TRBD2. The ends lost 1 base at V and 3 bases at J; junction bases unmatched: 6. The germline CDR1 and CDR2 sequences are LGHNA and YNFKEQ. This CDR3 comprises 16 residues. The DNA for the CDR3 is TGTGCCAGCAGCCAAGCACTAGCGGACGGGACAGATACGCAGTATTTT. Residues: CASSQALADGTDTQYF.

V and J are TRBV6-1 and TRBJ2-5; D uncertain. The CDR3 runs to 13 residues. CDR1 is MNHNS, CDR2 SASEGT, per germline. With 6 bases removed from V and 5 bases from J, the gap between germline ends came to 13 bases. In DNA form, the CDR3 reads TGTGCCAGCAGCAGGAGTATCGCGGAGACCCAGTACTTC. Protein product: CASSRSIAETQYF.

In its sample, this clone was seen once. The chain employs TRBV2 and TRBJ1-6, with 7 bases matching TRBD1. The CDR3 totals 15 residues. Germline CDR1 reads SNHLY; CDR2 reads FYNNEI. Losses at the gene ends were 5 bases for V and 5 bases for J; bases not matched to a gene: 6. The CDR3 coding sequence is TGTGCCAGCAGTAAAACGGGACAGAATAATTCACCCCTCCACTTT. This gives the protein CASSKTGQNNSPLHF.

The chain links TRBV7-8 to TRBJ1-1, with TRBD1 matching 7 bases. The CDR3 is made up of 15 amino acids. Germline trimming cut 3 bases from V and 7 bases from J; bases unmatched to any gene: 11. The germline V gene has CDR1 SGHVS and CDR2 FQNEAQ. Written as DNA, the CDR3 is TGTGCCAGCAGCTTCGGATCGACAGGGTTAGGTGAAGCTTTCTTT. Translation gives CASSFGSTGLGEAFF.

The chain's CDR3 is CAWRLDRAVEQYF. Written as DNA, the CDR3 is TGTGCCTGGAGACTCGACAGGGCGGTTGAGCAGTACTTC. The chain links TRBV30 to TRBJ2-5; TRBD1 matches 7 bases. J was trimmed by 11 bases and V by 3 bases; bases with no gene match: 12. The CDR3 runs to 13 residues. Germline CDR1 reads GTSNPN; CDR2 reads SVGIG (reference sequence).

The gene calls are TRBV5-6 and TRBJ2-1; 12 positions agree with TRBD2. J lost 6 bases, V lost 6 bases, and 10 bases had no gene match. The germline V gene has CDR1 SGHDT and CDR2 YYEEEE. The CDR3 runs to 16 residues. DNA of the CDR3: TGTGCCAGCACCAGGGTCGGACTAGCGGGATCCAATGAGCAGTTCTTC. This codes for CASTRVGLAGSNEQFF.

This chain connects TRBV6-1 to TRBJ2-2; 8 nucleotides match TRBD2. CDR1 MNHNS and CDR2 SASEGT come from the germline V gene. The CDR3 sequence is 15 residues long. V shed 7 bases, J shed 2 bases, and the junction held 6 bases outside the gene matches. The CDR3 sequence: CASTRLANNTGELFF. CDR3 sequence (DNA): TGTGCCAGCACCAGACTAGCGAATAACACCGGGGAGCTGTTTTTT.